This T cell receptor (beta chain) derives from a study of blood T cells in healthy people across ages (dated by TCRdb to between 2015 and 2017). Regarding the research as a whole: In model experiments, template switching captured about one uniquely barcoded TCR beta cDNA molecule for every two T cells. Age-related changes in TCR beta repertoire diversity were measured in the study by deep sequencing normalized with unique cDNA molecular identifiers. The donors were split into four age groups: young (average 16 years), middle-aged (39), aged (about 56) and long-lived (over 80). Using the same blood draw, the study looked at two additional independent replicas of 1 million unique cDNA reads for two donors, one aged 18 to 30 and the other aged 80 or older.

Summary of the overall study and its limitations: Estimates of total diversity based on one million sequenced T cells were considered lower bounds and underestimates. Observed TCR beta diversity per million T cells fell roughly linearly with age, and a significant reduction was already apparent by age around 44. Because the CMV infection status of the donors was unknown, age-related changes in expanded clonotypes may potentially have been confounded. Compared with the aged group, the long-lived group had more naive CD4+ T cells, fewer expanded clones and increased TCR diversity, a pattern suggesting age selection. There was a strong correlation between observed TCR beta diversity and the percentage of naive T cells measured by flow cytometry. Bulk unsorted PBMC profiling prevented conclusive comparison of naive and antigen-experienced compartments.

Counted from cysteine to phenylalanine, this CDR3 has 13 amino acids. The CDR3 DNA has 39 bases and is translated from base 1. V gives up 3 bases and J gives up 5 bases, and the segment between their germline ends measures 8 bases. The germline V gene gives CDR1 as MGHRA and CDR2 as YSYEKL. Note on this clonotype: Its antigen remains unidentified. The sample holds no much larger clone one base away, and base qualities are not on file.

To prepare the library, 5' RACE was applied. The instrument given in TCRdb is Illumina HiSeq 2500. A second about 7 to 12 cycle PCR used a sample-barcoded 5' primer and a J-beta primer mix. A unique molecular identifier was introduced onto each TCR beta cDNA molecule by a template-switch 5' adaptor carrying 12 random nucleotides. Each sample yielded at least 2.5 million CDR3-containing paired-end reads. All of the RNA was converted into first-strand cDNA using the Mint cDNA synthesis kit, with a TRBC-specific oligonucleotide serving as the primer. Following uracil-DNA glycosylase treatment, a first 18-cycle PCR with universal primers M1SS and BC2_uni_R was performed on all cDNA. The paper's processing steps were these. Each sample was normalized by randomly selecting 1 million high-quality reads, each carrying a distinct molecular identifier. Reads with shared molecular identifiers were discarded instead of being binned into consensus sequences. CDR3 identification, clonotype clustering and error correction used MiTCR with a Q25 quality threshold and the strictest error-elimination algorithm. Lower-bound total TCR beta diversity was estimated with a nonparametric unseen species model using Euler transformation. The raw public data were reprocessed by TCRdb itself: fastp quality trimming at Q25, MiXCR clonotype calling, in-frame beta chains only. Identical CDR3 proteins give one entry, which carries the most common genes and DNA. In this record, the V and J calls reflect TCRdb's handling and not the investigators' own analysis. The table for this sample lists more than 1,000,000 distinct CDR3 sequences; about 25% of them were counted only once. Approximately 0.71% of the sample rests with the top ten.

Donors were 40 or so systemically healthy Caucasian individuals from Russia aged roughly 6 to 100 years. Each donor gave approximately 9.4 milliliters of peripheral blood, drawn into EDTA-treated Vacutainer tubes. Ficoll-Paque density-gradient centrifugation was used to isolate PBMCs, with at least 6.5 million per sample. Trizol reagent was used to extract total RNA from the PBMCs, yielding at least 5.5 micrograms per sample. For every donor, flow cytometry on a PBMC aliquot measured the percentage of naive CD45RAhigh/CD27high T cells. The same sample was also studied in work on T cells of mothers and their children. Looking at the second paper: Nine systemically healthy Caucasian individuals, comprising three mothers and their six children, were included as donors. cDNA synthesis consumed the entire amount of extracted RNA, loaded at approximately 1.6 ug RNA in each 15 ul reaction. In the second PCR, the M1S primer introduced both the sample barcodes and 2-4 random nucleotides. More than 8.5 million TCR beta CDR3 reads were obtained from each mother, and some 3.2 million reads were obtained from each child. TCR recombination output is similarly shaped by thymic selection in related and unrelated pairs, with a minor effect exerted by inherited differences. Normalized repertoire overlap in related mother-child pairs was always slightly higher than in unrelated mother-child pairs, but the difference was never significant. With a sensitivity of about 100 clones per million clonotypes, no persistent microchimeric T cell clones were detected. In the study, deep NGS was used to compare the TCR beta repertoires of mothers and children, and features distinguishing related mother-child pairs from unrelated individuals were sought. The mean age was roughly 40 +/- 4 years for the mothers and approximately 11 +/- 4 years for the children. After adapter ligation was performed with NEBNext reagents, the libraries were sequenced on an Illumina HiSeq 2000 with 100+100 nt paired-end reads. To prevent cross-contamination, the mother and child libraries were prepared a month apart and were sequenced in separate runs. For each donor, between about 500,000 and 2,200,000 distinct TCR beta clonotypes were identified. Naive TCR beta clonotypes were estimated from low-frequency clonotypes matched to each donor's FACS-determined naive share, without sorting.

Recombination connected TRBV4-1 to TRBJ1-5; no D gene is confidently identified. Sequencing used blood. The sequence was collected from a girl aged 2 to 9 in good health. The CDR3 protein sequence reads: CASSQVGYQPQHF. The DNA is TGCGCCAGCAGCCAGGTGGGGTATCAGCCCCAGCATTTT.